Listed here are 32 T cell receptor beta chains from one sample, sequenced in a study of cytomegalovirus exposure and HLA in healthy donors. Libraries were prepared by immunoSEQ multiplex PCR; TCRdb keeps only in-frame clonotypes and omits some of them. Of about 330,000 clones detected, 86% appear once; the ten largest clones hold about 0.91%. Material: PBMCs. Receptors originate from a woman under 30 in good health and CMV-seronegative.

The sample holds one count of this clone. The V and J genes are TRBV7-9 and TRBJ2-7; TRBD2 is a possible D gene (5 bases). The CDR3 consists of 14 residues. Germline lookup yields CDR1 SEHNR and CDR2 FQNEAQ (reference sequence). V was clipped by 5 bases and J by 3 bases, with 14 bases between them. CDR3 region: CASSRGQEHYEQYF. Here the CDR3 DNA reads TGTGCCAGCAGCCGCGGGCAGGAGCACTACGAGCAGTACTTC.

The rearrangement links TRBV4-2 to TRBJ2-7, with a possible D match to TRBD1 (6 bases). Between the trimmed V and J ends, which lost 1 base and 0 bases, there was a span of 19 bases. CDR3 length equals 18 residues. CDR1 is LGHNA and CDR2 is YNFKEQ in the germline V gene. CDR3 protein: CASSQVVGARVGSYEQYF. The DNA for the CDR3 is TGTGCCAGCAGCCAAGTGGTGGGGGCGCGGGTAGGCTCCTACGAGCAGTACTTC.

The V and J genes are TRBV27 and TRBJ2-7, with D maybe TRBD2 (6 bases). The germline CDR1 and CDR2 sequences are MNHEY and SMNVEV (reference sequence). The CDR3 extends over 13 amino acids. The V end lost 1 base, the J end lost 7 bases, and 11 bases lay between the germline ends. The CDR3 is CASSLLGAGEQYF. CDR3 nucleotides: TGTGCCAGCAGTTTATTAGGTGCGGGGGAGCAGTACTTC.

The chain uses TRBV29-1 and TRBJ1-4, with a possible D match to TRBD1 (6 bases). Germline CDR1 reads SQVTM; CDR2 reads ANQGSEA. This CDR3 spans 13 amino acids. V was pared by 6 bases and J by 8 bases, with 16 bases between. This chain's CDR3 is CSVSTGFGEKLFF. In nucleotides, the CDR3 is TGCAGCGTATCAACAGGGTTTGGGGAAAAACTGTTTTTT.

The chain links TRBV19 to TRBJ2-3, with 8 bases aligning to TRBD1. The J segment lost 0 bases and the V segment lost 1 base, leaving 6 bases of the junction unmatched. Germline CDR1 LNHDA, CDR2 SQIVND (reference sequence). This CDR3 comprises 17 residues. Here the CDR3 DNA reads TGTGCCAGTAGTATAGTGCAGGGGGCCGAAAGCACAGATACGCAGTATTTT. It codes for CASSIVQGAESTDTQYF.

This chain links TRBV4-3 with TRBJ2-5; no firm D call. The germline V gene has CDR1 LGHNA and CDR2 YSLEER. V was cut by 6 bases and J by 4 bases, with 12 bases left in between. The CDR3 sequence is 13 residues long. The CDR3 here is CASRRRGLETQYF. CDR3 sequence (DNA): TGCGCCAGCAGACGACGCGGTTTAGAGACCCAGTACTTC.

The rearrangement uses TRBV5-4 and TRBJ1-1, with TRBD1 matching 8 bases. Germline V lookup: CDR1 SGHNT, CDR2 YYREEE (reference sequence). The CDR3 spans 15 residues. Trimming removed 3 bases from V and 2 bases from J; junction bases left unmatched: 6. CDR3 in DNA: TGTGCCAGCAGCTCGGCAGGGGGCCACAACACTGAAGCTTTCTTT. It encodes CASSSAGGHNTEAFF.

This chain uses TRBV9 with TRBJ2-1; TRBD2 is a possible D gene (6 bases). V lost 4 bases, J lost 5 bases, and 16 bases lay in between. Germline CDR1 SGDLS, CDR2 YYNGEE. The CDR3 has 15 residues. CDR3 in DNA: TGTGCCAGCAGCCCGGCAACGGGAGTAGACAATGAGCAGTTCTTC. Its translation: CASSPATGVDNEQFF. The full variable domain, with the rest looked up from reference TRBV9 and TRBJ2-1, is DSGVTQTPKHLITATGQRVTLRCSPRSGDLSVYWYQQSLDQGLQFLIQYYNGEERAKGNILERFSAQQFPDLHSELNLSSLELGDSALYFCASSPATGVDNEQFFGPGTRLTVL.

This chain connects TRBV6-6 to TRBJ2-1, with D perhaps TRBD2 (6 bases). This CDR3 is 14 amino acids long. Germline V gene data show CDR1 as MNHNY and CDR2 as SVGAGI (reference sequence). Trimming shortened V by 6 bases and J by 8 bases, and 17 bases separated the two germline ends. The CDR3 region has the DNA TGTGCCAGCAGCAAGGGACTCCCGCCGGATGAGCAGTTCTTC. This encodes CASSKGLPPDEQFF.

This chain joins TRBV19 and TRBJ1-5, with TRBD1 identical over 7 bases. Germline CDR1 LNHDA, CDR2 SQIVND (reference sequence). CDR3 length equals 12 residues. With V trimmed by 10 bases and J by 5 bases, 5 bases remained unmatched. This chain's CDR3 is CATGQSYQPQHF. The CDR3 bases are TGTGCCACGGGACAGAGCTATCAGCCCCAGCATTTT.

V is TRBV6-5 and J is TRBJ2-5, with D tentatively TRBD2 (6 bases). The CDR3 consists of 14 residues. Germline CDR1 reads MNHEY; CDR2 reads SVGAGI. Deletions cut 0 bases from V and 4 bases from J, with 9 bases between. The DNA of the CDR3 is TGTGCCAGCAGTTACTCGGGGGGAGCAGAGACCCAGTACTTC. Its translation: CASSYSGGAETQYF.

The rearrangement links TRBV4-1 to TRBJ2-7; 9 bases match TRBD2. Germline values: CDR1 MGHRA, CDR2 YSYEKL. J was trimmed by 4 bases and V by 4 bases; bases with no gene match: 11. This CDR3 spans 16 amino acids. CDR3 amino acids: CASSPPEASGKYEQYF. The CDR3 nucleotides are TGCGCCAGCAGCCCCCCCGAGGCTAGCGGGAAGTACGAGCAGTACTTC.

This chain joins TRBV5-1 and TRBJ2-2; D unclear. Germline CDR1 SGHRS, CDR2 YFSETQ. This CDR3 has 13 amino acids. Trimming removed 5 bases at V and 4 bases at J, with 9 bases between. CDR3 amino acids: CASSLRSTGELFF. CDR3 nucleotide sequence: TGCGCCAGCAGTCTCCGGTCCACCGGGGAGCTGTTTTTT.

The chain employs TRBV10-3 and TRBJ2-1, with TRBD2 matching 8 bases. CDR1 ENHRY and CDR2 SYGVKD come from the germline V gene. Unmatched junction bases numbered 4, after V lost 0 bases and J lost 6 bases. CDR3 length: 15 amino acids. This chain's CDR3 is CAISESGTSSNEQFF. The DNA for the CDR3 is TGTGCCATCAGTGAGTCCGGGACTAGTAGCAATGAGCAGTTCTTC.

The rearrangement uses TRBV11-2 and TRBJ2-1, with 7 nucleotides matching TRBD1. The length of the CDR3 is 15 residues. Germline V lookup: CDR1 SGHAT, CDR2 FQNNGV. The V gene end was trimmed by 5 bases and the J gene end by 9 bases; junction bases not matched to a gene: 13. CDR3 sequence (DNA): TGTGCCAGCAGCCGCGTTGACAGGGTAGGGGGTGAGCAGTTCTTC. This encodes CASSRVDRVGGEQFF.

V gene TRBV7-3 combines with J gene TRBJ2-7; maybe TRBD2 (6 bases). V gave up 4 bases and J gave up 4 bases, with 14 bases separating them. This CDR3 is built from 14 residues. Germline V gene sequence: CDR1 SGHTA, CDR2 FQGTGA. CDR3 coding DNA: TGTGCCAGCAGCTCCGGGACTGTCCCGTACGAGCAGTACTTC. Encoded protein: CASSSGTVPYEQYF.

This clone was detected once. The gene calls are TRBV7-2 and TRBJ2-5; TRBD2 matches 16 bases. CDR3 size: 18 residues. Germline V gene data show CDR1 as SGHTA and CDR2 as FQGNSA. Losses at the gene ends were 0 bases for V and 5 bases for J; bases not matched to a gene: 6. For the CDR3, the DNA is TGTGCCAGCAGCTTAGCCGGGACTAGCGGGAGGGCCTGGGAGACCCAGTACTTC. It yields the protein CASSLAGTSGRAWETQYF.

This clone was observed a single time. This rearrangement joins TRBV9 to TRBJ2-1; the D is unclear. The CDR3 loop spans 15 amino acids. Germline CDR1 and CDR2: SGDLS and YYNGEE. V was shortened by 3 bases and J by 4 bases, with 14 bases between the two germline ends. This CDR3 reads CASSALSEAYNEQFF. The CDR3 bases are TGTGCCAGCAGCGCTCTCTCCGAGGCGTACAATGAGCAGTTCTTC.

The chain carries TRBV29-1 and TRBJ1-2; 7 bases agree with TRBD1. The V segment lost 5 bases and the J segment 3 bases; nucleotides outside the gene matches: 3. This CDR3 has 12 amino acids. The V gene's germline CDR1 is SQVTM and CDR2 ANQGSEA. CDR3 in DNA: TGCAGCGTTACCGGGACAGACTATGGCTACACCTTC. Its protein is CSVTGTDYGYTF.

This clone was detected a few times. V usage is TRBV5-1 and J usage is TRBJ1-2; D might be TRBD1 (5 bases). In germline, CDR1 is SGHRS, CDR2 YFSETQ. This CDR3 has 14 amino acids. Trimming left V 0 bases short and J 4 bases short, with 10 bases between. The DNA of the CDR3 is TGCGCCAGCAGCTTGGAGCAGGGTGTCTATGGCTACACCTTC. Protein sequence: CASSLEQGVYGYTF.

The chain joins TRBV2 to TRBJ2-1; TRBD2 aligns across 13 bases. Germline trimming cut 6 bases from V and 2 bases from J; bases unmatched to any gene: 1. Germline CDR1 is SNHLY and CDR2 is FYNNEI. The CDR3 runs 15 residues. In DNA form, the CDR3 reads TGTGCCAGCAGACTAGCGGGAGGGGCCTACAATGAGCAGTTCTTC. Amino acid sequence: CASRLAGGAYNEQFF.

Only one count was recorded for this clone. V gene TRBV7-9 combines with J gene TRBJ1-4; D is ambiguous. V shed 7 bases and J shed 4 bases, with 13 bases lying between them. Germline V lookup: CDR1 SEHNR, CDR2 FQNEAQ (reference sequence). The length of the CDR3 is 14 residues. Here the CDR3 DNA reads TGTGCCAGCACGGTACAGACGAATAATGAAAAACTGTTTTTT. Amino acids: CASTVQTNNEKLFF.

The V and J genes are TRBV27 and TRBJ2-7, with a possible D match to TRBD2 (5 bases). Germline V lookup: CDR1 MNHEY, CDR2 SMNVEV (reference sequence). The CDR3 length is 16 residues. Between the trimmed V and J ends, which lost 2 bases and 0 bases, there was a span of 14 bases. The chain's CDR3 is CASSLTTASSSYEQYF. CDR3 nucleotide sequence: TGTGCCAGCAGTTTAACCACTGCTAGCAGCTCCTACGAGCAGTACTTC.

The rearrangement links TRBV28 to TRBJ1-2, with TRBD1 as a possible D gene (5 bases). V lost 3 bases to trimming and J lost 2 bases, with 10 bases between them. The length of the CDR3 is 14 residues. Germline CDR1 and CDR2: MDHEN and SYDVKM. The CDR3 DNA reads TGTGCCAGCAGTTTCTCCAGGGCAAACTATGGCTACACCTTC. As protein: CASSFSRANYGYTF.

The CDR3 DNA sequence: TGTGCCAGCAGCCACCAGGACAGGGTCGAGCAGTACTTC. Residues: CASSHQDRVEQYF. The J gene is TRBJ2-7, the V gene TRBV27; 8 bases map to TRBD1. The CDR3 is 13 amino acids. CDR1 and CDR2 from the germline V gene are MNHEY and SMNVEV (reference sequence). The J segment lost 6 bases and the V segment lost 6 bases, leaving 7 bases of the junction unmatched.

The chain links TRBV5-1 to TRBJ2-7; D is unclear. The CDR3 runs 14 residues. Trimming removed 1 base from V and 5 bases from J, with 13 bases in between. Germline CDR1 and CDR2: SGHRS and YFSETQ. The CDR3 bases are TGCGCCAGCAGCTTGAACCCCGGTCGCGACGAGCAGTACTTC. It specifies CASSLNPGRDEQYF.

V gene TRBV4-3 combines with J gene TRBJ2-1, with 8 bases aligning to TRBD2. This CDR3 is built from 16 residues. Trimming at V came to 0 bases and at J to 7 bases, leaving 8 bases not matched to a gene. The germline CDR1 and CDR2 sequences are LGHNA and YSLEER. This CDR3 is CASSQDVGRAVNEQFF. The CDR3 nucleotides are TGCGCCAGCAGCCAAGATGTCGGGAGGGCCGTGAATGAGCAGTTCTTC.

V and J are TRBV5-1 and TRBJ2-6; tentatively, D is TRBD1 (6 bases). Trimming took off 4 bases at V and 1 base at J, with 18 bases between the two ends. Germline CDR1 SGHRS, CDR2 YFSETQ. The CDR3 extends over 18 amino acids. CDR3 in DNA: TGCGCCAGCAGCCGTGGGGACAACTCCTATTCTGGGGCCAACGTCCTGACTTTC. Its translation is CASSRGDNSYSGANVLTF. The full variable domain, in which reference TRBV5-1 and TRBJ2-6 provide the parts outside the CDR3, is KAGVTQTPRYLIKTRGQQVTLSCSPISGHRSVSWYQQTPGQGLQFLFEYFSETQRNKGNFPGRFSGRQFSNSRSEMNVSTLELGDSALYLCASSRGDNSYSGANVLTFGAGSRLTVL.

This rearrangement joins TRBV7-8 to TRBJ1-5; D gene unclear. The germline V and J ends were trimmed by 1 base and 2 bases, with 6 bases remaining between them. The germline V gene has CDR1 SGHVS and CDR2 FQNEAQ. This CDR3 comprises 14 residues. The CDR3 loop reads CASSLVGGNQPQHF. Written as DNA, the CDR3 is TGTGCCAGCAGCTTAGTCGGAGGCAATCAGCCCCAGCATTTT.

In DNA form, the CDR3 reads TGTGCCAGCAGTTACCTAGCGGGAGGGGGTGAGCAGTTCTTC. Translating it yields CASSYLAGGGEQFF. The V call is TRBV6-5, the J call TRBJ2-1; TRBD2 aligns across 12 bases. CDR1 is MNHEY, CDR2 SVGAGI, per germline. With V trimmed by 2 bases and J by 9 bases, 2 bases remained unmatched. The CDR3 has 14 amino acids.

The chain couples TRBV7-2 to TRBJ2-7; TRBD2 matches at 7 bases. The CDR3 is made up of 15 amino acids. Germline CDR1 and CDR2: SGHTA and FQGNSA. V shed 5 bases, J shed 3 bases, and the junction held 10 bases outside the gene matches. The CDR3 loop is CASSPRTRGYYEQYF. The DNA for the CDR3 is TGTGCCAGCAGCCCCAGGACTAGGGGCTACTACGAGCAGTACTTC.

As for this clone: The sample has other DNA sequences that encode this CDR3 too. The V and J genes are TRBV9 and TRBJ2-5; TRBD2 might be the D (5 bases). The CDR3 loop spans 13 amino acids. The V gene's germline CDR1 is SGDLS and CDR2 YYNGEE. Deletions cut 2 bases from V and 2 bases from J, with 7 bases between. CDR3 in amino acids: CASSVGGQETQYF. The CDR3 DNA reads TGTGCCAGCAGCGTTGGAGGTCAAGAGACCCAGTACTTC.